This TCR beta chain was found in a study of neoadjuvant anti-PD-1 for oral cavity cancer. In the study overall: Non-progressing patients received a fourth nivolumab dose near day 43, then surgery on days 50-56.

CDR3 size: 13 residues. V shed 5 bases and J shed 6 bases, with 10 bases lying between them. Germline values: CDR1 MNHEY, CDR2 SMNVEV (reference sequence). The time point is: after neoadjuvant nivolumab, at surgical resection. Patients had HPV-negative, locally advanced oral cavity squamous cell carcinoma. Analysis of PBMCs was direct, with no culture step. Most PBMC samples had 480 ng input DNA in six replicates. Measured with immunoSEQ multiplex PCR; TCRdb has only the in-frame clones, and not every one. The table has around 67,000 clones, about 86% seen once. The TCR sequence derives from a person aged 35 to 85 with oral cavity squamous cell carcinoma. This chain links TRBV27 with TRBJ2-2; D unresolved. This material consisted of PBMCs, taken after nivolumab (anti-PD-1) treatment. CDR3 sequence (DNA): TGTGCCAGCAGTCCCTCTAGAGCCGGGGAGCTGTTTTTT. Protein sequence: CASSPSRAGELFF.